This TCR beta chain was profiled in a study of blood T cell repertoires in COVID-19. Study information: Whether acute or convalescent, the COVID-19 samples came from the United States, Italy and Spain. PBMCs, B-cell-depleted T cells, or T cells provided the cDNA or gDNA that made up the material.

This clone has more than one count but fewer than ten. Between the trimmed V and J ends, which lost 4 bases and 3 bases, there was a span of 15 bases. CDR3 length equals 15 residues. CDR1 and CDR2 (germline): SGHVS, FNYEAQ. Original analysis: From reference gene primer amplification, estimates of nucleated cell counts were derived. Here immunoSEQ multiplex PCR was the method, and the copy in TCRdb shows in-frame clones only, minus some. That table gives V, J and clone size, and the DNA gave D and trimming. The sample has 150,000 or so clones; roughly nine tenths are singletons. The genes are TRBV7-6 and TRBJ2-5; a possible D gene is TRBD2 (5 bases). Sample: peripheral blood. This clonotype originated in a woman aged 65 to 85 with acute or convalescent COVID-19. This CDR3 reads CASSSQRGIKETQYF. Here the CDR3 DNA reads TGTGCCAGCAGCTCACAACGGGGAATAAAAGAGACCCAGTACTTC.